Below, 17 T cell receptor beta chains from the same sample are listed, as sequenced in a study of shared clonotypes between healthy human individuals (dated by TCRdb to 2018 to 2021). Libraries came from the immunoSEQ multiplex PCR assay. This is the immuneACCESS table as TCRdb keeps it, with only in-frame sequences that have V and J called. A part of the clones is gone; compared with another copy, unresolved V genes explain less than half, and the rest is unexplained. The table for this sample lists roughly 2.5 million clones; around nine tenths of them were counted only once. The top ten clones comprise around 0.14% of the sample. Sequenced input: naive CD4+ T cells sorted from blood. This specimen's cell subset or site label, per the study, means: CD45RA+ positively selected. The receptors stem from a man younger than 35 in good health.

This chain joins TRBV11-2 and TRBJ2-7; tentatively, D is TRBD1 (6 bases). This CDR3 is built from 13 residues. V was trimmed by 5 bases and J by 6 bases, leaving 14 bases between them. Germline CDR1 reads SGHAT; CDR2 reads FQNNGV. As DNA, the CDR3 is TGTGCCAGCAGCCGGGGACAACCTGGCGAGCAGTACTTC. It codes for CASSRGQPGEQYF.

The chain is built from TRBV5-8 and TRBJ2-5; 9 nucleotides agree with TRBD1. V shed 6 bases and J 5 bases; nucleotides not matched to a gene: 14. The CDR3 is 16 amino acids. Germline lookup yields CDR1 SGHTS and CDR2 YDEGEE. CDR3 sequence reads: CASTREGTGKVETQYF. The CDR3 DNA reads as TGTGCCAGCACCCGAGAGGGGACAGGGAAGGTCGAGACCCAGTACTTC.

This clone turned up a few times. V gene TRBV18 combines with J gene TRBJ1-1; D perhaps matches TRBD1 (5 bases). The germline V gene has CDR1 KGHSH and CDR2 LQKENI. The V end lost 4 bases, the J end lost 8 bases, and 17 bases lay between the germline ends. This CDR3 has 14 amino acids. CDR3 in amino acids: CASSRGLESTEAFF. CDR3 in DNA: TGTGCCAGCTCACGGGGGTTGGAGTCTACCGAAGCTTTCTTT.

This clone occurred once. This chain joins TRBV7-2 and TRBJ2-3; weak D call: TRBD2 (6 bases). V was pared by 5 bases and J by 3 bases, with 12 bases between. The CDR3 spans 14 residues. The germline V gene has CDR1 SGHTA and CDR2 FQGNSA. CDR3 region: CASSPGLKTDTQYF. The CDR3 DNA follows: TGTGCCAGCAGCCCCGGACTAAAGACAGATACGCAGTATTTT.

The chain has TRBV29-1 and TRBJ2-3, with D unclear. Germline CDR1 reads SQVTM; CDR2 reads ANQGSEA. V was cut by 1 base and J by 0 bases, with 8 bases left in between. The CDR3 length is 14 residues. In DNA, the CDR3 is TGCAGCGTTGAAGGACTTCTTAGCACAGATACGCAGTATTTT. Its translation: CSVEGLLSTDTQYF.

The V gene is TRBV7-2, the J gene TRBJ2-1; D call uncertain. This CDR3 is built from 18 residues. V gave up 2 bases and J gave up 2 bases, with 19 bases separating them. Germline CDR1 is SGHTA and CDR2 is FQGNSA. The DNA of the CDR3 is TGTGCCAGCAGCTTAATGCTATCCTCGAGCGACCCCTACAATGAGCAGTTCTTC. It yields the protein CASSLMLSSSDPYNEQFF. The whole variable domain, filled in from reference TRBV7-2 and TRBJ2-1, reads GAGVSQSPSNKVTEKGKDVELRCDPISGHTALYWYRQSLGQGLEFLIYFQGNSAPDKSGLPSDRFSAERTGGSVSTLTIQRTQQEDSAVYLCASSLMLSSSDPYNEQFFGPGTRLTVL.

In its sample, this clone was seen once. The V call is TRBV4-3, the J call TRBJ1-2; 10 nucleotides agree with TRBD1. Trimming removed 1 base from V and 2 bases from J; junction bases left unmatched: 1. The CDR3 covers 15 residues. From germline, CDR1 is LGHNA and CDR2 YSLEER. The CDR3 sequence is CASSQGGQGNYGYTF. The DNA for the CDR3 is TGCGCCAGCAGCCAAGGGGGACAGGGGAACTATGGCTACACCTTC.

This clone was detected once. The J gene is TRBJ1-5, the V gene TRBV28; perhaps TRBD1 as D (6 bases). Trimming cost V 3 bases and J 5 bases, with 17 bases left between them. The germline CDR1 and CDR2 sequences are MDHEN and SYDVKM. CDR3 length equals 16 residues. The CDR3 DNA follows: TGTGCCAGCAGTTTGGACGACAGGCGGATGTATCAGCCCCAGCATTTT. Residues: CASSLDDRRMYQPQHF.

The chain couples TRBV5-1 to TRBJ2-2; possibly TRBD2 for D (5 bases). Trimming stripped 1 base from V and 5 bases from J, with 18 bases between. Germline CDR1 SGHRS, CDR2 YFSETQ. CDR3 length: 17 amino acids. The CDR3: CASSLFYSVSRTGELFF. CDR3 coding DNA: TGCGCCAGCAGCTTGTTCTATAGCGTATCGAGAACCGGGGAGCTGTTTTTT.

As regards this clone: This sample also contains other DNA sequences that code for the same CDR3. J is TRBJ2-7 and V is TRBV7-9; no clear D. Germline V CDR1 and CDR2: SEHNR, FQNEAQ (reference sequence). V lost 4 bases and J 0 bases, leaving 7 bases between the germline ends. The CDR3 has 13 amino acids. The CDR3 protein is CASSSDLSYEQYF. DNA of the CDR3: TGTGCCAGCAGCTCGGATCTCTCCTACGAGCAGTACTTC.

The V call is TRBV30, the J call TRBJ1-4; D might be TRBD1 (6 bases). The ends were cut back, 0 bases at V and 16 bases at J, with 21 bases in the middle. Germline values: CDR1 GTSNPN, CDR2 SVGIG (reference sequence). CDR3 length: 14 residues. The chain's CDR3 is CAWSVGQRISHRFF. CDR3 sequence (DNA): TGTGCCTGGAGTGTAGGACAGCGAATCTCCCACAGGTTTTTT.

This chain uses TRBV19 with TRBJ1-2; 10 bases agree with TRBD1. The CDR3 consists of 16 residues. The germline V gene encodes CDR1 LNHDA and CDR2 SQIVND (reference sequence). Germline trimming cut 6 bases from V and 8 bases from J; bases unmatched to any gene: 15. DNA of the CDR3: TGTGCCAGTAGCCTCTGGAAACGACAGGGGGCGGGAGGCTACACCTTC. As protein: CASSLWKRQGAGGYTF.

CDR3 DNA sequence: TGTGCCAGCAGCTTGGAGGCGGGAGGGTCCTACGAGCAGTACTTC. This gives the protein CASSLEAGGSYEQYF. This chain joins TRBV5-4 and TRBJ2-7, with TRBD2 matching over 9 bases. From germline, CDR1 is SGHNT and CDR2 YYREEE (reference sequence). After removal of 0 bases from V and 1 base from J, the junction contained 2 bases not matched to a gene. The CDR3 loop spans 15 amino acids.

This rearrangement joins TRBV7-9 to TRBJ2-1, with D perhaps TRBD1 (7 bases). The CDR3 loop spans 15 amino acids. The V end was cut by 3 bases, the J end by 5 bases, with 14 bases between. CDR1 is SEHNR, CDR2 FQNEAQ, per germline (reference sequence). The CDR3 nucleotides are TGTGCCAGCAGCTTCCGGGGGACAGCGGACAATGAGCAGTTCTTC. Translating it yields CASSFRGTADNEQFF.

This clone has only a few counts. This rearrangement joins TRBV29-1 to TRBJ1-1, with 9 positions matching TRBD1. V shed 7 bases and J 5 bases; nucleotides not matched to a gene: 11. CDR1 SQVTM and CDR2 ANQGSEA come from the germline V gene. The CDR3 spans 14 residues. The CDR3 nucleotides are TGCAGCGCCACCCGTAGGACAGGGGAGACTGAAGCTTTCTTT. It specifies CSATRRTGETEAFF.

This rearrangement joins TRBV5-1 to TRBJ2-7; D is unresolved. Germline V gene sequence: CDR1 SGHRS, CDR2 YFSETQ. The CDR3 runs 14 residues. The V and J ends lost 4 bases and 2 bases respectively, with 13 bases between them. CDR3 sequence: CASSQEPATYEQYF. The CDR3 region has the DNA TGCGCCAGCAGCCAGGAACCGGCTACCTACGAGCAGTACTTC. The full variable domain, with the rest looked up from reference TRBV5-1 and TRBJ2-7, is KAGVTQTPRYLIKTRGQQVTLSCSPISGHRSVSWYQQTPGQGLQFLFEYFSETQRNKGNFPGRFSGRQFSNSRSEMNVSTLELGDSALYLCASSQEPATYEQYFGPGTRLTVT.

The chain joins TRBV11-2 to TRBJ2-3; D possibly matches TRBD1 or TRBD2 (5 bases each). CDR1 is SGHAT and CDR2 is FQNNGV in the germline V gene. The CDR3 covers 14 residues. V was pared by 3 bases and J by 2 bases, with 9 bases between. The CDR3 nucleotides read TGTGCCAGCAGCTTCGAGGGGACCACAGATACGCAGTATTTT. It translates to CASSFEGTTDTQYF.